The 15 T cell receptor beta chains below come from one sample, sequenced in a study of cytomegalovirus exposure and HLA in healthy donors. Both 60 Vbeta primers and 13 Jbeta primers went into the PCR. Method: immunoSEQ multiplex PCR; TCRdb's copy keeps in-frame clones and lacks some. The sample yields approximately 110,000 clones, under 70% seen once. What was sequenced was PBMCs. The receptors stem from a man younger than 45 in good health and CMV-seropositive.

The CDR3 DNA is TGTGCCAGCAGCTTAGATTTCAGGGGGCACACAGATACGCAGTATTTT. This codes for CASSLDFRGHTDTQYF. The chain uses TRBV7-2 and TRBJ2-3, with TRBD1 matching 8 bases. The germline V gene has CDR1 SGHTA and CDR2 FQGNSA. This CDR3 comprises 16 residues. The junction had 5 bases not matched to a gene; V was cut back by 1 base and J by 2 bases.

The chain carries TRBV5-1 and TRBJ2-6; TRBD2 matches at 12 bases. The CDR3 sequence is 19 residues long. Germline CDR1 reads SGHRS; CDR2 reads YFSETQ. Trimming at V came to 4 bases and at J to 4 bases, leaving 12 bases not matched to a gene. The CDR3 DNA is TGCGCCAGCAGCCTGGAAGGGACTAGCGGGTATTCCGGGGCCAACGTCCTGACTTTC. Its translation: CASSLEGTSGYSGANVLTF.

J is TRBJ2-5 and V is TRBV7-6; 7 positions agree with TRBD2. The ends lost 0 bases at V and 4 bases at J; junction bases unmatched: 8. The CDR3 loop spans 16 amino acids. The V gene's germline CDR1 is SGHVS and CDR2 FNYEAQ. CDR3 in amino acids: CASSLAGSSSGETQYF. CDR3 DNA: TGTGCCAGCAGCTTAGCGGGTAGTTCTAGCGGAGAGACCCAGTACTTC.

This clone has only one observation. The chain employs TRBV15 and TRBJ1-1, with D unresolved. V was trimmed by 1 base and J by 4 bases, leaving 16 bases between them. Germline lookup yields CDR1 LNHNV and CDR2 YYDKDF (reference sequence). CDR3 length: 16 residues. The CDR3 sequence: CATSRVIGFGSTEAFF. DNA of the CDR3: TGTGCCACCAGCAGAGTAATTGGGTTCGGGAGCACTGAAGCTTTCTTT.

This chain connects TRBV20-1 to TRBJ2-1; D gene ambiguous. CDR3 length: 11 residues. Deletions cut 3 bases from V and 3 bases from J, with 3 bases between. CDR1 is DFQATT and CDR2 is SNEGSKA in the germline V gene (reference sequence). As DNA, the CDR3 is TGCAGTGCTAGTAGCTACAATGAGCAGTTCTTC. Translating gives CSASSYNEQFF.

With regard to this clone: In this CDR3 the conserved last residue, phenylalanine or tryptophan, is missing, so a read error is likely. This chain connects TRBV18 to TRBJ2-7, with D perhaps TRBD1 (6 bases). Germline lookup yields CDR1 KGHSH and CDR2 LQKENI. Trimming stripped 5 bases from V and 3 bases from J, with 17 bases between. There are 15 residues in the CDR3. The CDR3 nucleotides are TGTGCCAGCTCATTATCCGGGACACAATACTACGAGCAGTACCTC. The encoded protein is CASSLSGTQYYEQYL.

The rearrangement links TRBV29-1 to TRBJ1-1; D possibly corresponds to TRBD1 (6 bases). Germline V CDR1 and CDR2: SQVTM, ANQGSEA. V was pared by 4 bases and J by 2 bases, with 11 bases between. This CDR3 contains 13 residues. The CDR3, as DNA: TGCAGCGTTGGGCGGACAGTCAACACTGAAGCTTTCTTT. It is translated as CSVGRTVNTEAFF.

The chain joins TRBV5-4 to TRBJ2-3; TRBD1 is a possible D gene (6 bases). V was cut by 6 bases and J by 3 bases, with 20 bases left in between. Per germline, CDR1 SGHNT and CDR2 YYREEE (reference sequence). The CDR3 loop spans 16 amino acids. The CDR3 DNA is TGTGCCAGCAACTCGACCTCAGGGGTGGGAACAGATACGCAGTATTTT. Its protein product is CASNSTSGVGTDTQYF.

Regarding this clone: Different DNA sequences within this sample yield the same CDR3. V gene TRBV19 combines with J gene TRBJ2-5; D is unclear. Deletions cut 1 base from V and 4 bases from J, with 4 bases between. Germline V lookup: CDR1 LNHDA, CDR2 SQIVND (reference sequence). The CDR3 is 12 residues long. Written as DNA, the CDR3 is TGTGCCAGTAGTATAGCGGGAGAGACCCAGTACTTC. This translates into CASSIAGETQYF.

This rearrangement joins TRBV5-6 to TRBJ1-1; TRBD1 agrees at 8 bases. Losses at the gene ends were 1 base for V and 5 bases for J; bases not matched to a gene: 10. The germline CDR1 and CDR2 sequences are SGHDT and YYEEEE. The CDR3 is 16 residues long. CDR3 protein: CASSLLTGAGWTEAFF. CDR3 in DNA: TGTGCCAGCAGCTTGCTGACAGGGGCGGGCTGGACTGAAGCTTTCTTT.

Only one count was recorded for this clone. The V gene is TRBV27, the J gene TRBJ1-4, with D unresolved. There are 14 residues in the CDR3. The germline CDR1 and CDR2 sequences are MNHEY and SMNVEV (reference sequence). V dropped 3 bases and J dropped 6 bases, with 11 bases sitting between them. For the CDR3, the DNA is TGTGCCAGCAGTTTCGGCGGGAGTTATGAAAAACTGTTTTTT. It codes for CASSFGGSYEKLFF.

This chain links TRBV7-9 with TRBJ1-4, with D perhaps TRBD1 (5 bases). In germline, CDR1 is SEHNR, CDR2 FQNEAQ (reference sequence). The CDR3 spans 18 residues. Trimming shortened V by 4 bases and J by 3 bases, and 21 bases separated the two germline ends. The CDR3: CASSSGGPFGAANEKLFF. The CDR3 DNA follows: TGTGCCAGCAGCTCGGGGGGACCTTTCGGGGCGGCTAATGAAAAACTGTTTTTT.

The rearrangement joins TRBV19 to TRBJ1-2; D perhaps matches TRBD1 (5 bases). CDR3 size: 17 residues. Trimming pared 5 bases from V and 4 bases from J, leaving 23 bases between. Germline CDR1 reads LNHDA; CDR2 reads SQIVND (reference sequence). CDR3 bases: TGTGCCAGTAGTCCACGAGCTGGGGCAGGGCAGACCTATGGCTACACCTTC. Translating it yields CASSPRAGAGQTYGYTF.

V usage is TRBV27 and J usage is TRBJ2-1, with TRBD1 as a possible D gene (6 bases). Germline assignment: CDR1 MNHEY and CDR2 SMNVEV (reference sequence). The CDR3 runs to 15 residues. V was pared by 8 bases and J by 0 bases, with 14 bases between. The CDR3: CASRGQPSSYNEQFF. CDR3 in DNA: TGTGCCAGCCGCGGACAGCCGAGCTCCTACAATGAGCAGTTCTTC.

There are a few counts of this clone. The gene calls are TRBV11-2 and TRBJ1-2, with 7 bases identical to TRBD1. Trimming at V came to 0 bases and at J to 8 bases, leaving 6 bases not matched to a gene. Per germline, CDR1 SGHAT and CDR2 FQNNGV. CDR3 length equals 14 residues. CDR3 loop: CASSLEPNRGGYTF. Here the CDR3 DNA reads TGTGCCAGCAGCTTAGAACCGAACAGGGGCGGCTACACCTTC.